This T cell receptor (beta chain) was captured in a study of graft-versus-host responses after intestinal transplantation. The wider study: Induction with anti-thymocyte globulin, then tacrolimus and steroids for about 3 years, was given to all recipients.

Notes on the study in general: GvH clones were found in recipient marrow; some appeared first in ileum or blood. Across patients carrying graft-donor T cell macrochimerism, allografts held high graft-versus-host to host-versus-graft clonal ratios.

The V and J ends lost 4 bases and 4 bases, in that order; junction bases with no gene match: 9. The CDR3 runs 15 residues. In germline, CDR1 is MGHRA, CDR2 YSYEKL. About this clone: Antigen: not known.

The assay was immunoSEQ multiplex PCR, and TCRdb's table has in-frame clones only and misses some. The sample records around 100,000 clones, 93% being singletons. Here the sequenced sample was unstimulated CD8+ T cells sorted from spleen or lymph node cells, taken before intestinal transplant. The sequence was collected from a human donor who received an intestinal transplant. V is TRBV4-1 and J is TRBJ1-1; 7 bases align to TRBD1. In DNA form, the CDR3 reads TGCGCCAGCAGCCTTCACAGGGGCGAGCGCACTGAAGCTTTCTTT. It translates to CASSLHRGERTEAFF.